In this sample, the clone carrying this T cell receptor beta chain turned up a few times. With 4 bases clipped from V and 6 bases from J, the junction kept 5 bases outside the gene matches. This CDR3 is 14 amino acids long. The V gene's germline CDR1 is LNHDA and CDR2 SQIVND (reference sequence). This sample was taken from a study of blood T cell repertoires in COVID-19. The wider study: Some COVID-19 samples were acute and others convalescent; all came from the United States, Italy and Spain. T cells, B-cell-depleted T cells, or PBMCs supplied cDNA or gDNA.

Per the original methods: The assay estimated nucleated cells by amplifying reference gene primers. The data were produced by immunoSEQ multiplex PCR, yet TCRdb's version contains in-frame clones alone and is incomplete. That table furnishes V, J and clone size, whereas the DNA furnished D and trimming. The sample yields 85,000 to 130,000 clones, approximately 84% seen once. The chain uses TRBV19 and TRBJ1-5; TRBD1 matches 8 bases. Sequencing was carried out using peripheral blood. The receptor was isolated from a man aged 60-69 years with acute or convalescent COVID-19. This CDR3 reads CASSKQGTGQPQHF. The DNA of the CDR3 is TGTGCCAGTAGTAAACAGGGGACAGGTCAGCCCCAGCATTTT.